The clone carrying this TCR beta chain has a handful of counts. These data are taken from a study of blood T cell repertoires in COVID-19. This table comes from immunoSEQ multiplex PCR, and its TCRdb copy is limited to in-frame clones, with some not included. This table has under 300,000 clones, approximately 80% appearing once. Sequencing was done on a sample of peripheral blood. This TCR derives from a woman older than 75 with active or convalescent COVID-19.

CDR3 loop: CASRDGTVNTEAFF. The CDR3 nucleotides are TGTGCCAGCAGAGACGGGACAGTGAACACTGAAGCTTTCTTT. The chain employs TRBV28 and TRBJ1-1; 7 bases are a match to TRBD1. CDR3 length equals 14 residues. Germline assignment: CDR1 MDHEN and CDR2 SYDVKM. The ends lost 6 bases at V and 0 bases at J; junction bases unmatched: 4.